Following are 18 T cell receptor beta chains from one sample sequenced in a study of T cell responses to AZD1222 COVID-19 vaccine. Sequenced by immunoSEQ multiplex PCR; TCRdb stores in-frame clones only, minus some. The sample shows around 59,000 clones, about 88% of them seen only once. The specimen comprised peripheral blood, sampled 28 days after the second AZD1222 dose. The source of these receptors is an adult who received the AZD1222 COVID-19 vaccine.

Only a few counts were recorded for this clone. The V call is TRBV7-2, the J call TRBJ2-7; TRBD2 agrees at 10 bases. Germline CDR1 reads SGHTA; CDR2 reads FQGNSA. The CDR3 covers 17 residues. Trimming removed 1 base from V and 4 bases from J; junction bases left unmatched: 10. The CDR3 sequence is CASSLGAASGSFYEQYF. The CDR3 DNA follows: TGTGCCAGCAGCTTAGGGGCGGCTAGCGGGAGCTTTTACGAGCAGTACTTC.

This clone has just one count. The V call is TRBV4-3, the J call TRBJ1-4; 7 nucleotides align to TRBD1. V lost 1 base and J lost 5; bases outside the gene matches: 7. The germline V gene encodes CDR1 LGHNA and CDR2 YSLEER. This CDR3 is 16 amino acids long. CDR3 residues: CASSQGTGVRNEKLFF. In DNA form, the CDR3 reads TGCGCCAGCAGCCAAGGTACAGGGGTAAGGAATGAAAAACTGTTTTTT.

V gene TRBV3-1 (or the pseudogene TRBV3-2) combines with J gene TRBJ1-4, with TRBD1 identical over 9 bases. CDR1 and CDR2 from the germline V gene are LGHDT and YNNKEL (reference sequence). The length of the CDR3 is 13 residues. Germline trimming cut 6 bases from V and 8 bases from J; bases unmatched to any gene: 4. CDR3 DNA sequence: TGTGCCAGCAGGGGGACAGGGCGGGAAAAACTGTTTTTT. This codes for CASRGTGREKLFF.

This clone is a singleton in its sample. This rearrangement joins TRBV4-1 to TRBJ1-6, with D possibly TRBD1 on 5 matching bases. CDR3 size: 15 residues. V was cut by 6 bases and J by 10 bases, with 19 bases left in between. CDR1 and CDR2 (germline): MGHRA, YSYEKL. The CDR3 loop is CASRRGPLLGSPLHF. The CDR3 DNA sequence: TGCGCCAGCAGGAGGGGACCCCTGCTGGGGTCACCCCTCCACTTT.

V gene TRBV19 combines with J gene TRBJ2-6; D gene ambiguous. The CDR3 consists of 10 residues. CDR1 LNHDA and CDR2 SQIVND come from the germline V gene (reference sequence). With 9 bases removed from V and 8 bases from J, the gap between germline ends came to 5 bases. CDR3 loop: CASPTNVLTF. CDR3 in DNA: TGTGCCAGCCCGACCAACGTCCTGACTTTC.

This clone was seen a single time. The chain is built from TRBV6-1 and TRBJ2-4; tentatively, D is TRBD1 or TRBD2 (5 bases each). The CDR3 is made up of 16 amino acids. Germline values: CDR1 MNHNS, CDR2 SASEGT. V lost 4 bases, J lost 0 bases, and 13 bases lay in between. The CDR3, as DNA: TGTGCCAGCAGTGGGGGACGGACCCTAGCCAAAAACATTCAGTACTTC. Amino acid sequence: CASSGGRTLAKNIQYF.

The chain uses TRBV5-1 and TRBJ2-6; 7 nucleotides align to TRBD1. Germline assignment: CDR1 SGHRS and CDR2 YFSETQ. The trim removed 3 bases at V and 3 bases at J, leaving 9 bases unmatched. This CDR3 contains 17 residues. The CDR3 coding sequence is TGCGCCAGCAGCTCCCCATCGAGGGGGCTTGGGGCCAACGTCCTGACTTTC. Translated: CASSSPSRGLGANVLTF.

V usage is TRBV5-4 and J usage is TRBJ2-5; D may be TRBD1 (7 bases). Germline CDR1 SGHNT, CDR2 YYREEE (reference sequence). The CDR3 has 17 residues. V shed 1 base and J shed 3 bases, with 19 bases lying between them. In nucleotides, the CDR3 is TGTGCCAGCAGCTTGTACCCCAGGGGGGCGGAGGAAGAGACCCAGTACTTC. Translated: CASSLYPRGAEEETQYF.

The chain joins TRBV19 to TRBJ2-3, with 7 positions matching TRBD1. CDR1 and CDR2 (germline): LNHDA, SQIVND (reference sequence). V shed 4 bases and J 6 bases; nucleotides not matched to a gene: 10. The CDR3 has 15 amino acids. The CDR3 nucleotides read TGTGCCAGTAGTACCGGACAGGCGAGTGTCGATACGCAGTATTTT. Protein: CASSTGQASVDTQYF.

This sequence joins TRBV3-1 (or the pseudogene TRBV3-2) and TRBJ1-1; D perhaps matches TRBD1 (6 bases). The V gene lost 4 bases and the J gene lost 5 bases, with 14 bases spanning the gap. Looked up from germline, CDR1 is LGHDT and CDR2 is YNNKEL (reference sequence). There are 14 residues in the CDR3. The CDR3 sequence: CASSPGGRGTEAFF. CDR3 bases: TGTGCCAGCAGCCCCGGGGGGAGGGGGACTGAAGCTTTCTTT.

The chain couples TRBV24-1 to TRBJ2-2; 8 nucleotides match TRBD1. Germline CDR1 KGHDR, CDR2 SFDVKD. The V and J ends lost 2 bases and 5 bases, in that order; junction bases with no gene match: 9. The CDR3 spans 17 residues. The CDR3 DNA is TGTGCCACCAGTGATTCCCTAAGGACAGGGTTGACCGGGGAGCTGTTTTTT. As protein: CATSDSLRTGLTGELFF.

This chain links TRBV11-2 with TRBJ1-2, with 7 bases identical to TRBD1. The CDR3 length is 15 residues. Germline V gene lookup returns CDR1 SGHAT and CDR2 FQNNGV. Trimming took 5 bases from V and 2 from J; bases not matched to a gene: 8. In DNA form, the CDR3 reads TGTGCCAGCAGCCCAACCGGGACAGTCAACTATGGCTACACCTTC. The encoded protein is CASSPTGTVNYGYTF.

This chain joins TRBV2 and TRBJ1-5; TRBD1 matches 7 bases. Germline assignment: CDR1 SNHLY and CDR2 FYNNEI. The CDR3 totals 14 residues. V trimming: 6 bases; J trimming: 2 bases; junction bases outside the gene matches: 4. CDR3 nucleotide sequence: TGTGCCAGCAGCGGGACAGCGGGCAATCAGCCCCAGCATTTT. Translating gives CASSGTAGNQPQHF.

This clone occurred once. The chain uses TRBV13 and TRBJ1-5; a weak D match, TRBD1 (5 bases). Trimming cost V 5 bases and J 6 bases, with 14 bases left between them. The germline V gene encodes CDR1 PRHDT and CDR2 FYEKMQ (reference sequence). The CDR3 is made up of 14 amino acids. The DNA for the CDR3 is TGTGCCAGCAGCGCGAATCAGGGTAGTCAGCCCCAGCATTTT. It encodes CASSANQGSQPQHF.

This chain uses TRBV15 with TRBJ2-1; D is possibly TRBD2 (5 bases). This CDR3 contains 17 residues. The germline CDR1 and CDR2 sequences are LNHNV and YYDKDF (reference sequence). V was cut by 1 base and J by 4 bases, with 17 bases left in between. The CDR3 DNA sequence: TGTGCCACCAGCAGAGGGCGAGCGGTACTCAAGTACAATGAGCAGTTCTTC. It yields the protein CATSRGRAVLKYNEQFF.

A single count supports this clone. The chain couples TRBV7-6 to TRBJ1-3; D ambiguous. This CDR3 is built from 16 residues. The germline V and J ends were trimmed by 1 base and 1 base, with 11 bases remaining between them. CDR1 and CDR2 (germline): SGHVS, FNYEAQ. The CDR3 nucleotides are TGTGCCAGCAGCTTAGGAAACTCCGCGTCTGGAAACACCATATATTTT. It encodes CASSLGNSASGNTIYF.

The V call is TRBV28, the J call TRBJ2-5; a possible D gene is TRBD2 (6 bases). CDR1 is MDHEN and CDR2 is SYDVKM in the germline V gene. V was shortened by 3 bases and J by 2 bases, with 13 bases between the two germline ends. CDR3 length equals 15 residues. Written as DNA, the CDR3 is TGTGCCAGCAGTTTCCCGGCAGGGACTCAAGAGACCCAGTACTTC. Protein sequence: CASSFPAGTQETQYF.

The chain has TRBV10-3 and TRBJ2-7, with 9 bases aligning to TRBD1. Unmatched junction bases numbered 3, after V lost 6 bases and J lost 0 bases. The V gene's germline CDR1 is ENHRY and CDR2 SYGVKD. CDR3 length: 14 amino acids. CDR3 nucleotide sequence: TGTGCCATCAGCCGGGACAGGGACTCCTACGAGCAGTACTTC. Amino acids: CAISRDRDSYEQYF.